This passage covers 26 T cell receptor beta chains from one sample sequenced in a study of early T cells in non-severe SARS-CoV-2 infection. MiXCR, applied by TCRdb to the 5' RACE reads, yields one record per CDR3 protein. This sample carries about 56,000 distinct CDR3 sequences, under 12% of them seen once, and the ten largest clones take under 7.5%. Sequenced material: whole blood. Source of these receptors: an adult who was a healthcare worker with PCR-confirmed SARS-CoV-2 infection or an uninfected control (not recorded which).

This clonotype turned up a few times. The chain recombines TRBV6-2 or TRBV6-3 with TRBJ1-5; 7 bases are a match to TRBD1. This CDR3 is built from 12 residues. From germline, CDR1 is MNHEY and CDR2 SVGEGT. The J segment lost 4 bases and the V segment lost 6 bases, leaving 0 bases of the junction unmatched. CDR3 DNA: TGTGCCAGCAGGGACAGGAATCAGCCCCAGCATTTT. Translation: CASRDRNQPQHF.

This clonotype occurred many times. J is TRBJ2-3 and V is TRBV24-1; D is uncertain. The V end lost 4 bases, the J end lost 0 bases, and 4 bases lay between the germline ends. From germline, CDR1 is KGHDR and CDR2 SFDVKD. The CDR3 runs 13 residues. CDR3 in amino acids: CATSEASTDTQYF. CDR3 nucleotides: TGTGCCACCAGTGAGGCTAGCACAGATACGCAGTATTTT.

The chain couples TRBV9 to TRBJ2-3, with unresolved D. The germline CDR1 and CDR2 sequences are SGDLS and YYNGEE. The CDR3 has 13 amino acids. Trimming took off 3 bases at V and 7 bases at J, with 12 bases between the two ends. The CDR3 protein is CASSAAARNTQYF. The CDR3 DNA reads TGTGCCAGCAGCGCCGCGGCTAGGAATACGCAGTATTTT.

In its sample, this clonotype was seen a few times. This chain joins TRBV29-1 and TRBJ2-2; D is ambiguous. The length of the CDR3 is 13 residues. From germline, CDR1 is SQVTM and CDR2 ANQGSEA. V lost 5 bases, J lost 8 bases, and 15 bases lay in between. Here the CDR3 reads CSVLGQKTGELFF. In nucleotides, the CDR3 is TGCAGCGTTCTAGGGCAGAAGACGGGGGAGCTGTTTTTT.

This chain links TRBV2 with TRBJ2-5; 11 bases are shared with TRBD2. This CDR3 has 14 amino acids. Per the germline V gene, CDR1 is SNHLY and CDR2 is FYNNEI. The V gene end was trimmed by 7 bases and the J gene end by 5 bases; junction bases not matched to a gene: 6. The CDR3: CASTKRTSGETQYF. CDR3 nucleotide sequence: TGTGCCAGCACCAAACGGACTAGCGGGGAGACCCAGTACTTC. Supplemented by reference TRBV2 and TRBJ2-5, the full variable domain reads EPEVTQTPSHQVTQMGQEVILRCVPISNHLYFYWYRQILGQKVEFLVSFYNNEISEKSEIFDDQFSVERPDGSNFTLKIRSTKLEDSAMYFCASTKRTSGETQYFGPGTRLLVL.

This clonotype was seen only a few times. The chain employs TRBV9 and TRBJ1-1, with unresolved D. Germline CDR1 is SGDLS and CDR2 is YYNGEE. The CDR3 spans 15 residues. Trimming took 0 bases from V and 0 from J, leaving 9 bases between them. CDR3 sequence reads: CASSVEGDMNTEAFF. The CDR3 bases are TGTGCCAGCAGCGTAGAGGGCGACATGAACACTGAAGCTTTCTTT.

This clonotype was seen ten or more times. The chain joins TRBV7-2 to TRBJ1-1, with D possibly TRBD1 on 6 matching bases. The CDR3 length is 13 residues. With 5 bases removed from V and 4 bases from J, the gap between germline ends came to 11 bases. Germline-derived CDR1 and CDR2 are SGHTA and FQGNSA. The CDR3 coding sequence is TGTGCCAGCAGCGCACAGGGTGGCACTGAAGCTTTCTTT. Protein product: CASSAQGGTEAFF.

The chain combines TRBV6-5 with TRBJ2-2; no clear D. V shed 2 bases and J shed 6 bases, with 13 bases lying between them. Germline-derived CDR1 and CDR2 are MNHEY and SVGAGI. The CDR3 extends over 15 amino acids. The CDR3 DNA follows: TGTGCCAGCAGTTACGGAACGATTAGGGCCGGGGAGCTGTTTTTT. It codes for CASSYGTIRAGELFF.

This clonotype turned up a few times. The V gene is TRBV20-1, the J gene TRBJ2-7; 9 bases line up with TRBD2. CDR1 and CDR2 (germline): DFQATT, SNEGSKA (reference sequence). The CDR3 is made up of 15 amino acids. The V gene end was trimmed by 4 bases and the J gene end by 2 bases; junction bases not matched to a gene: 9. This CDR3 reads CSATPGLATTYEQYF. The CDR3, as DNA: TGCAGTGCTACTCCGGGACTAGCTACGACCTACGAGCAGTACTTC.

This clonotype has ten or more counts. This sequence joins TRBV27 and TRBJ2-2; no definite D call. The CDR3 has 14 amino acids. The germline V gene encodes CDR1 MNHEY and CDR2 SMNVEV (reference sequence). Trimming cost V 2 bases and J 6 bases, with 10 bases left between them. Here the CDR3 DNA reads TGTGCCAGCAGTTTACCCCGAATGGCCGGGGAGCTGTTTTTT. Protein: CASSLPRMAGELFF.

At least ten counts were recorded for this clonotype. The chain employs TRBV27 and TRBJ2-7; no definite D call. V shed 0 bases and J shed 9 bases, with 12 bases lying between them. Germline lookup yields CDR1 MNHEY and CDR2 SMNVEV (reference sequence). The CDR3 totals 13 residues. CDR3 in DNA: TGTGCCAGCAGTTTATCTGGCGGAATGGCGCAGTACTTC. Its protein product is CASSLSGGMAQYF.

This clonotype was seen a few times. This chain uses TRBV2 with TRBJ1-2; unclear D gene. Trimming left V 6 bases short and J 2 bases short, with 13 bases between. CDR1 is SNHLY and CDR2 is FYNNEI in the germline V gene. This CDR3 is 14 amino acids long. CDR3 protein: CASRIRDGNYGYTF. In DNA, the CDR3 is TGTGCCAGCAGGATTCGAGACGGCAACTATGGCTACACCTTC.

CDR3 loop: CASTLEARQTPFEQYF. CDR3 sequence (DNA): TGTGCCAGCACCTTGGAGGCGAGACAGACTCCCTTTGAGCAGTACTTC. The chain is built from TRBV7-2 and TRBJ2-7, with D perhaps given as TRBD1 or TRBD2 (5 bases each). Germline CDR1 is SGHTA and CDR2 is FQGNSA. CDR3 length: 16 amino acids. Trimming pared 7 bases from V and 7 bases from J, leaving 26 bases between.

This clonotype has a count of ten or more. V and J are TRBV20-1 and TRBJ2-7, with 8 bases that match TRBD1. Trimming at V came to 5 bases and at J to 4 bases, leaving 10 bases not matched to a gene. The germline V gene encodes CDR1 DFQATT and CDR2 SNEGSKA (reference sequence). The CDR3 spans 14 residues. The CDR3 DNA reads as TGCAGTGCTGCCGGACGGACAGGGAGATACGAGCAGTACTTC. Translated: CSAAGRTGRYEQYF.

V and J are TRBV6-6 and TRBJ2-1; D unresolved. This CDR3 is 11 amino acids long. The V gene lost 5 bases and the J gene lost 8 bases, with 7 bases spanning the gap. Germline V gives CDR1 MNHNY, CDR2 SVGAGI (reference sequence). The CDR3 sequence: CASSPNYEQFF. The CDR3 DNA follows: TGTGCCAGCAGTCCGAACTATGAGCAGTTCTTC.

This clonotype was seen a handful of times. The chain uses TRBV19 and TRBJ2-1; 8 bases are a match to TRBD1. Looked up from germline, CDR1 is LNHDA and CDR2 is SQIVND (reference sequence). The CDR3 totals 15 residues. V was pared by 3 bases and J by 4 bases, with 5 bases of the junction left unmatched. CDR3 sequence reads: CASSIQGQVYNEQFF. CDR3 bases: TGTGCCAGTAGTATCCAGGGACAGGTTTACAATGAGCAGTTCTTC.

The chain uses TRBV5-1 and TRBJ2-7; 13 nucleotides agree with TRBD2. With V trimmed by 2 bases and J by 4 bases, 9 bases remained unmatched. The CDR3 sequence is 17 residues long. CDR1 is SGHRS and CDR2 is YFSETQ in the germline V gene. As DNA, the CDR3 is TGCGCCAGCAGCTTCCGGTGGACTAGCGGGAGTGCTTACGAGCAGTACTTC. Translating gives CASSFRWTSGSAYEQYF.

The chain combines TRBV5-8 with TRBJ2-7; no reliable D call. Trimming removed 4 bases at V and 7 bases at J, with 12 bases between. Germline CDR1 reads SGHTS; CDR2 reads YDEGEE. This CDR3 has 12 amino acids. CDR3 in amino acids: CASSQRHGEQYF. DNA for the CDR3: TGTGCCAGCAGCCAGAGGCATGGGGAGCAGTACTTC. The full variable domain, in which reference TRBV5-8 and TRBJ2-7 provide the parts outside the CDR3, is EAGVTQSPTHLIKTRGQQATLRCSPISGHTSVYWYQQALGLGLQFLLWYDEGEERNRGNFPPRFSGRQFPNYSSELNVNALELEDSALYLCASSQRHGEQYFGPGTRLTVT.

This clonotype was seen many times. This chain links TRBV5-5 with TRBJ2-5; 7 bases fit TRBD2. The CDR3 is made up of 16 amino acids. V shed 4 bases and J 0 bases; nucleotides not matched to a gene: 9. From germline, CDR1 is SGHKS and CDR2 YYEKEE (reference sequence). The CDR3 protein is CASSPRDGGYQETQYF. The CDR3 region has the DNA TGTGCCAGCAGCCCGAGGGACGGGGGGTACCAAGAGACCCAGTACTTC.

This chain connects TRBV5-1 to TRBJ2-7, with 9 bases identical to TRBD1. Trimming removed 7 bases from V and 6 bases from J; junction bases left unmatched: 17. This CDR3 spans 16 amino acids. Germline V gene data show CDR1 as SGHRS and CDR2 as YFSETQ. The CDR3 DNA reads TGCGCCAGCGCCAGGTTTCCGGGACAGGGTACCGGCGAGCAGTACTTC. Translation: CASARFPGQGTGEQYF.

The rearrangement joins TRBV28 to TRBJ2-7; 7 bases match TRBD2. Germline V gene data show CDR1 as MDHEN and CDR2 as SYDVKM. The CDR3 extends over 13 amino acids. V shed 8 bases and J 6 bases; nucleotides not matched to a gene: 10. CDR3 in DNA: TGTGCCAGCGGGAGGGGCCCCGTGGGCGAGCAGTACTTC. This sequence encodes CASGRGPVGEQYF.

This clonotype showed up many times. The J gene is TRBJ2-3, the V gene TRBV9, with 7 bases aligning to TRBD1. J gave up 2 bases and V 0 bases, and 3 bases lay outside the gene matches. The germline CDR1 and CDR2 sequences are SGDLS and YYNGEE. The CDR3 is 15 residues long. The DNA of the CDR3 is TGTGCCAGCAGCGTAGGTGGGACAGTCACAGATACGCAGTATTTT. Translated, it gives CASSVGGTVTDTQYF. The full variable domain, in which reference TRBV9 and TRBJ2-3 provide the parts outside the CDR3, is DSGVTQTPKHLITATGQRVTLRCSPRSGDLSVYWYQQSLDQGLQFLIQYYNGEERAKGNILERFSAQQFPDLHSELNLSSLELGDSALYFCASSVGGTVTDTQYFGPGTRLTVL.

This clonotype was recorded at least ten times. This chain uses TRBV11-2 with TRBJ2-2, with 9 bases matching TRBD1. Germline CDR1 and CDR2: SGHAT and FQNNGV. The CDR3 is 15 amino acids. J was trimmed by 5 bases and V by 3 bases; bases with no gene match: 4. In DNA, the CDR3 is TGTGCCAGCAGCTTCGGGACAGGGATAACCGGGGAGCTGTTTTTT. It yields the protein CASSFGTGITGELFF.

This chain connects TRBV12-3 or TRBV12-4 to TRBJ1-5; D uncertain. This CDR3 region has 12 residues. V lost 3 bases and J 3 bases, leaving 3 bases between the germline ends. The CDR3, as DNA: TGTGCCAGCAGTTTCACCAATCAGCCCCAGCATTTT. This gives the protein CASSFTNQPQHF.

The chain is built from TRBV30 and TRBJ2-1, with 12 bases lining up with TRBD2. Germline-derived CDR1 and CDR2 are GTSNPN and SVGIG (reference sequence). Trimming at V came to 3 bases and at J to 4 bases, leaving 7 bases not matched to a gene. The CDR3 totals 16 residues. In DNA form, the CDR3 reads TGTGCCTGGAGGGCTAGCGGGAGGGCCTCTTACAATGAGCAGTTCTTC. Translation: CAWRASGRASYNEQFF. The whole variable domain, remainder taken from reference TRBV30 and TRBJ2-1, is SQTIHQWPATLVQPVGSPLSLECTVEGTSNPNLYWYRQAAGRGLQLLFYSVGIGQISSEVPQNLSASRPQDRQFILSSKKLLLSDSGFYLCAWRASGRASYNEQFFGPGTRLTVL.

This clonotype was seen a handful of times. The chain uses TRBV10-3 and TRBJ1-1, with D hard to call. The V gene's germline CDR1 is ENHRY and CDR2 SYGVKD. The V gene lost 2 bases and the J gene lost 0 bases, with 13 bases spanning the gap. The CDR3 covers 16 residues. The CDR3 reads CAISETLTVMNTEAFF. Here the CDR3 DNA reads TGTGCCATCAGTGAGACGTTGACCGTGATGAACACTGAAGCTTTCTTT.